A single sample is the source of the 18 T cell receptor beta chains below, sequenced in a study of blood T cells in healthy people across ages. Primed by a sample-barcoded 5' primer and a J-beta primer mix, a second PCR proceeded for about 6 to 11 cycles. TCRdb itself ran the 5' RACE reads through MiXCR, one entry per CDR3 protein. The sample lists fewer than 2 million distinct CDR3 sequences; approximately 40% were seen once. Sequenced sample: blood. The receptors shown here come from a human donor in good health.

The chain uses TRBV27 and TRBJ2-1, with D uncertain. Per germline, CDR1 MNHEY and CDR2 SMNVEV (reference sequence). Trimming shortened V by 0 bases and J by 5 bases, and 11 bases separated the two germline ends. The CDR3 has 15 amino acids. Here the CDR3 reads CASSLSRLVHNEQFF. CDR3 nucleotide sequence: TGTGCCAGCAGTTTATCGAGGCTAGTGCACAATGAGCAGTTCTTC.

This clonotype turned up a few times. The genes are TRBV7-9 and TRBJ1-2; the D is unclear. This CDR3 is 13 amino acids long. Trimming took off 1 base at V and 6 bases at J, with 9 bases between the two ends. Germline V gene data show CDR1 as SEHNR and CDR2 as FQNEAQ (reference sequence). This chain's CDR3 is CASSLGSVDGYTF. The CDR3 nucleotides are TGTGCCAGCAGCTTAGGGTCCGTAGATGGCTACACCTTC.

In this sample, this clonotype turned up a few times. The V gene is TRBV7-2, the J gene TRBJ2-7, with D hard to call. The CDR3 covers 13 residues. V gave up 0 bases and J gave up 10 bases, with 13 bases separating them. Germline V gives CDR1 SGHTA, CDR2 FQGNSA. CDR3 DNA sequence: TGTGCCAGCAGCTTAGCCGGTACGATAGGTCAGTACTTC. It translates to CASSLAGTIGQYF.

J is TRBJ1-4 and V is TRBV12-3 or TRBV12-4, with D tentatively TRBD1 (5 bases). Trimming removed 5 bases at V and 8 bases at J, with 18 bases between. This CDR3 is 15 amino acids long. The CDR3 spells CASSPPGLEREKLFF. CDR3 DNA sequence: TGTGCCAGCAGTCCCCCGGGGCTAGAACGAGAAAAACTGTTTTTT.

The rearrangement joins TRBV20-1 to TRBJ2-1, with 11 bases identical to TRBD2. Germline V gene data show CDR1 as DFQATT and CDR2 as SNEGSKA (reference sequence). This CDR3 is 15 amino acids long. Trimming removed 3 bases from V and 8 bases from J; junction bases left unmatched: 9. CDR3 region: CSASEATSGVYEQFF. In DNA form, the CDR3 reads TGCAGTGCTAGCGAGGCGACTAGCGGGGTTTATGAGCAGTTCTTC.

The chain uses TRBV9 and TRBJ1-2; 7 bases are shared with TRBD1. Germline CDR1 and CDR2: SGDLS and YYNGEE. The CDR3 sequence is 14 residues long. The J segment lost 4 bases and the V segment lost 4 bases, leaving 7 bases of the junction unmatched. In DNA, the CDR3 is TGTGCCAGCAGCTTCAGGGGGTCGGGCTATGGCTACACCTTC. Its protein product is CASSFRGSGYGYTF.

The V and J genes are TRBV28 and TRBJ2-3; 7 bases fit TRBD1. Looked up from germline, CDR1 is MDHEN and CDR2 is SYDVKM. The CDR3 extends over 16 amino acids. The V segment lost 1 base and the J segment 4 bases; nucleotides outside the gene matches: 8. CDR3 loop: CASSLSFAGGSDTQYF. DNA for the CDR3: TGTGCCAGCAGTTTATCGTTCGCAGGGGGTTCAGATACGCAGTATTTT.

This clonotype has only a few counts. CDR3 nucleotide sequence: TGTGCCAGCAGCTCGGACAACGACTACGAGCAGTACTTC. Translation gives CASSSDNDYEQYF. This sequence joins TRBV7-2 and TRBJ2-7; TRBD1 might be the D (5 bases). The germline CDR1 and CDR2 sequences are SGHTA and FQGNSA. This CDR3 contains 13 residues. V was shortened by 4 bases and J by 3 bases, with 10 bases between the two germline ends.

This clonotype has just one count. The chain joins TRBV20-1 to TRBJ1-1; D remains ambiguous. V lost 8 bases and J lost 2, with 15 bases in between. The CDR3 extends over 13 amino acids. Germline CDR1 is DFQATT and CDR2 is SNEGSKA (reference sequence). CDR3 coding DNA: TGCAGTCCGAGACGCCGGCTTAACACTGAAGCTTTCTTT. As protein: CSPRRRLNTEAFF.

V gene TRBV2 combines with J gene TRBJ2-7; a possible D gene is TRBD1 (5 bases). Germline V gene sequence: CDR1 SNHLY, CDR2 FYNNEI. Deletions cut 6 bases from V and 9 bases from J, with 12 bases between. The CDR3 length is 11 residues. The DNA of the CDR3 is TGTGCCAGCAGACAGGCCTTGGTGCAGTACTTC. Protein: CASRQALVQYF.

The J gene is TRBJ2-3, the V gene TRBV11-1, with TRBD2 identical over 11 bases. The CDR3 extends over 18 amino acids. After removal of 3 bases from V and 2 bases from J, the junction contained 10 bases not matched to a gene. Germline CDR1 SGHAT, CDR2 FQDESV (reference sequence). The CDR3 loop is CASSFEGTSGTSTDTQYF. DNA for the CDR3: TGTGCCAGCAGCTTTGAAGGGACTAGCGGTACATCCACAGATACGCAGTATTTT.

The genes are TRBV9 and TRBJ2-1; tentatively, D is TRBD1 (7 bases). The V gene lost 6 bases and the J gene lost 2 bases, with 21 bases spanning the gap. CDR1 and CDR2 from the germline V gene are SGDLS and YYNGEE. The CDR3 contains 17 residues. The CDR3 DNA sequence: TGTGCCAGCACCGTGCCCCACGACAGGGAGGCCTACAATGAGCAGTTCTTC. It translates to CASTVPHDREAYNEQFF. The entire variable domain, with the rest obtained from reference TRBV9 and TRBJ2-1, is as follows: DSGVTQTPKHLITATGQRVTLRCSPRSGDLSVYWYQQSLDQGLQFLIQYYNGEERAKGNILERFSAQQFPDLHSELNLSSLELGDSALYFCASTVPHDREAYNEQFFGPGTRLTVL.

This clonotype was found a few times. V usage is TRBV20-1 and J usage is TRBJ2-2; the D gene is possibly TRBD2 (6 bases). The V and J ends lost 2 bases and 5 bases respectively, with 18 bases between them. The V gene's germline CDR1 is DFQATT and CDR2 SNEGSKA (reference sequence). This CDR3 is 16 amino acids long. The CDR3 bases are TGCAGTGCTAGATCTGCGGGGCAGGGAGAAACCGGGGAGCTGTTTTTT. This gives the protein CSARSAGQGETGELFF.

This clonotype occurred a few times. The genes are TRBV7-8 and TRBJ2-3; 10 bases align to TRBD2. Germline lookup yields CDR1 SGHVS and CDR2 FQNEAQ. The CDR3 length is 16 residues. V was clipped by 2 bases and J by 5 bases; unmatched bases: 7. The CDR3: CASSLRASGGLDTQYF. CDR3 nucleotides: TGTGCCAGCAGCTTACGAGCTAGCGGGGGCCTAGATACGCAGTATTTT.

This chain joins TRBV6-1 and TRBJ2-1, with D possibly being TRBD2 (6 bases). The V gene lost 3 bases and the J gene lost 2 bases, with 8 bases spanning the gap. CDR1 is MNHNS, CDR2 SASEGT, per germline. The CDR3 runs to 14 residues. The CDR3 DNA follows: TGTGCCAGCAGTGATGGAGGGACCTACAATGAGCAGTTCTTC. It translates to CASSDGGTYNEQFF.

This clonotype turned up a few times. The chain combines TRBV6-4 with TRBJ1-6; a possible D gene is TRBD1 (6 bases). The germline gives CDR1 MRHNA, CDR2 SNTAGT. The CDR3 has 15 amino acids. With 6 bases removed from V and 10 bases from J, the gap between germline ends came to 19 bases. CDR3 sequence: CASRTGHREGSPLHF. CDR3 nucleotides: TGTGCCAGCAGAACCGGGCACAGGGAAGGCTCACCCCTCCACTTT.

This clonotype occurred a few times. The chain employs TRBV7-2 and TRBJ2-7, with 9 bases identical to TRBD1. The CDR3 is 18 residues long. V lost 4 bases to trimming and J lost 2 bases; unmatched junction nucleotides: 15. Germline-derived CDR1 and CDR2 are SGHTA and FQGNSA. The CDR3 nucleotides read TGTGCCAGCAGCTACCCGGGACAGGGAAGGGGTATCGCCTACGAGCAGTACTTC. Translated, it gives CASSYPGQGRGIAYEQYF.

This clonotype was found a few times. The chain uses TRBV6-1 and TRBJ1-6; D gene unclear. From germline, CDR1 is MNHNS and CDR2 SASEGT. This CDR3 spans 15 amino acids. Trimming shortened V by 0 bases and J by 8 bases, and 11 bases separated the two germline ends. The CDR3 region has the DNA TGTGCCAGCAGTGAAGCTCTAGGGTTGGATTCACCCCTCCACTTT. This codes for CASSEALGLDSPLHF.